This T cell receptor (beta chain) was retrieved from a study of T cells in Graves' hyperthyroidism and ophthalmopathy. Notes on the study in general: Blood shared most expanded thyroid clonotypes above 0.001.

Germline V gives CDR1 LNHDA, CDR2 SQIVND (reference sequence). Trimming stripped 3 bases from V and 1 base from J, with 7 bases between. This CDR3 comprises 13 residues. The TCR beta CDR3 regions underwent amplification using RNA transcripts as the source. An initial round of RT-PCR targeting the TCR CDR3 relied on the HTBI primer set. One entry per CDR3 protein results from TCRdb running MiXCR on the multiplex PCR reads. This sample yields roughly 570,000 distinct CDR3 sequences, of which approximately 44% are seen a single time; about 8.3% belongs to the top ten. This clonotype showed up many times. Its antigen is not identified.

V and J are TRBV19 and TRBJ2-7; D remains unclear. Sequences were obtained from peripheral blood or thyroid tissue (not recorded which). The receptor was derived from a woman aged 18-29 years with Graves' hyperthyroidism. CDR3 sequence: CASSIWLSYEQYF. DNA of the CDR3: TGTGCCAGTAGTATTTGGCTATCCTACGAGCAGTACTTC.